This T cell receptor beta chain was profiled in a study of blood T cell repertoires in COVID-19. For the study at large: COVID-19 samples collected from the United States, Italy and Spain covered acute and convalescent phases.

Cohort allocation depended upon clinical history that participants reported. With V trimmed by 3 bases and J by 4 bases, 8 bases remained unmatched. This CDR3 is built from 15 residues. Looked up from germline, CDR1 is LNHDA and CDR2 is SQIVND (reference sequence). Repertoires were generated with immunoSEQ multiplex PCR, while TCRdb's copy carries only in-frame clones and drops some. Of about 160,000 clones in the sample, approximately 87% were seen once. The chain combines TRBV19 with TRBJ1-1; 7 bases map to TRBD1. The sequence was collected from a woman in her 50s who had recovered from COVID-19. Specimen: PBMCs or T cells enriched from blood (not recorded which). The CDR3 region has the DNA TGTGCCAGTAGTATTGGTGGGGACAGCGGCACTGAAGCTTTCTTT. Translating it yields CASSIGGDSGTEAFF.